This TCR beta chain was obtained from a study of blood T cell repertoires in COVID-19. The protocol was immunoSEQ multiplex PCR, while the TCRdb copy is restricted to in-frame clones and leaves out a portion. The repertoire holds about 230,000 clones, with approximately 83% as singletons. This CDR3 contains 17 residues. Germline V gene sequence: CDR1 LGHDT, CDR2 YNNKEL (reference sequence). The V and J ends lost 0 bases and 10 bases, in that order; junction bases with no gene match: 10. The chain employs TRBV3-1 (or the pseudogene TRBV3-2) and TRBJ2-3; 13 nucleotides align to TRBD2. This TCR came from a woman aged 45-65 years with acute or convalescent COVID-19. The source material was peripheral blood. The CDR3 sequence is CASSQDLGLAGAGAQYF. Written as DNA, the CDR3 is TGTGCCAGCAGCCAAGATCTCGGACTAGCGGGGGCCGGGGCGCAGTATTTT.